These T cell receptor beta chains were read from a single sample in a study of blood T cell repertoires in COVID-19. The table came from immunoSEQ multiplex PCR; TCRdb's copy has only in-frame clones and leaves some out. This table has under 200,000 clones, approximately 87% appearing once. Input material: peripheral blood. These receptors came from a man aged 40-50 years with active or convalescent COVID-19. Each CDR3 is given with its conserved first and last residue. A D gene is named only where the DNA matches it firmly.

j_call cdr3_length d_call v_call cdr3_aa cdr3_nt
TRBJ2-1 14 - TRBV24-1 CATSDPRGGDEQFF TGTGCCACCAGTGACCCCCGTGGCGGGGATGAGCAGTTCTTC
TRBJ2-3 14 TRBD2 TRBV6-5 CATGLAASTDTQYF TGTGCCACGGGACTAGCGGCCTCCACAGATACGCAGTATTTT
TRBJ1-5 13 - TRBV5-8 CASSLSGAQPQHF TGTGCCAGCAGCTTATCAGGGGCTCAGCCCCAGCATTTT
TRBJ2-1 17 - TRBV5-5 CASSLGAGGSSYNEQFF TGTGCCAGCAGCTTGGGGGCAGGAGGGAGCTCCTACAATGAGCAGTTCTTC
TRBJ1-1 17 - TRBV7-9 CASSLSVSAGRYTEAFF TGTGCCAGCAGCTTATCAGTTTCGGCAGGGCGGTACACTGAAGCTTTCTTT
TRBJ2-3 16 TRBD1 TRBV7-2 CASSQTGGGLADTQYF TGTGCCAGCAGCCAGACAGGGGGCGGATTGGCAGATACGCAGTATTTT
TRBJ2-7 15 TRBD1 TRBV11-1 CASSLSSTGTYEQYF TGTGCCAGCAGCCTAAGCTCGACAGGGACCTACGAGCAGTACTTC
TRBJ1-2 14 TRBD1 TRBV9 CASSPEGQGVGYTF TGTGCCAGCAGCCCAGAGGGACAGGGGGTAGGCTACACCTTC
TRBJ2-7 13 - TRBV6-4 CASSDSSPYEQYF TGTGCCAGCAGTGACTCGAGTCCCTACGAGCAGTACTTC
TRBJ1-6 14 - TRBV6-2/TRBV6-3 CASSDIPNNSPLHF TGTGCCAGCAGCGACATCCCCAATAATTCACCCCTCCACTTT